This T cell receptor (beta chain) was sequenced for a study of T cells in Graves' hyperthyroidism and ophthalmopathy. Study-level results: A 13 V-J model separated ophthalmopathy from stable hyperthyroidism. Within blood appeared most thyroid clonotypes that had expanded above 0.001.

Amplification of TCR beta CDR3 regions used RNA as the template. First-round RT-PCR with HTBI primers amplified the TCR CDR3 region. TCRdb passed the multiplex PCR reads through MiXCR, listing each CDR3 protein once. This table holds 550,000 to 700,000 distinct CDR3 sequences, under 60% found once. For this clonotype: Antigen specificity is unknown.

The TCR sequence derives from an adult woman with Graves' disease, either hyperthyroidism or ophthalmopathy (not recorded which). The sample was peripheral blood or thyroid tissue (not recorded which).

The chain's CDR3 is CASSIVGKETQYF. CDR3 sequence (DNA): TGTGCCAGTAGTATAGTGGGCAAAGAGACCCAGTACTTC. The chain couples TRBV19 to TRBJ2-5; D uncertain. The V and J ends lost 1 base and 3 bases respectively, with 6 bases between them. Germline V CDR1 and CDR2: LNHDA, SQIVND (reference sequence). This CDR3 region has 13 residues.